This T cell receptor beta chain derives from a study of blood T cell repertoires in COVID-19. About the study: Samples representing acute and convalescent COVID-19 were sourced from the United States, Italy and Spain. PBMCs, B-cell-depleted T cells, or T cells provided the cDNA or gDNA that made up the material.

Per the authors' pipeline: Nucleated cell counts were estimated from reference gene primer amplification. Method: immunoSEQ multiplex PCR; TCRdb's copy keeps in-frame clones and lacks some. The DNA was the basis for D and trimming; V, J and clone size are from that table. The profile shows some 60,000 clones, about four fifths of them singletons. This CDR3 spans 15 amino acids. Trimming left V 2 bases short and J 7 bases short, with 12 bases between. The germline CDR1 and CDR2 sequences are LNHDA and SQIVND (reference sequence). This receptor was obtained from a woman at least 80 years old with acute or convalescent COVID-19. The J gene is TRBJ1-6, the V gene TRBV19, with TRBD1 as a possible D gene (6 bases). The sample comprised peripheral blood. CDR3 nucleotides: TGTGCCAGTAGTATACAGGGGAGCGGAAATTCACCCCTCCACTTT. Its protein product is CASSIQGSGNSPLHF. Based on the CDR3 plus reference TRBV19 and TRBJ1-6, the full variable domain is DGGITQSPKYLFRKEGQNVTLSCEQNLNHDAMYWYRQDPGQGLRLIYYSQIVNDFQKGDIAEGYSVSREKKESFPLTVTSAQKNPTAFYLCASSIQGSGNSPLHFGNGTRLTVT.